This TCR beta chain was obtained from a study of beta chain features in type 1 diabetes (dated by TCRdb to the late 2010s). Turning to the overall study: Patients and healthy donors did not differ in mean age, gender distribution, total cell number or subset yield. Across all samples, about 110 million sorted cells were examined, and cell number per subset correlated strongly with RNA yield. The study compared TCRB repertoires of sorted circulating CD4+ T cell subsets between recently diagnosed type 1 diabetes patients and matched healthy donors. Whereas all 30 or so donors provided naive and central memory subsets, regulatory and stem cell-like memory subsets were isolated from just 8 patients and roughly eight healthy donors.

Paper-wide results and their limitations: Naive, central memory and regulatory TCRB repertoires appeared more similar among patients than among healthy donors. In all four CD4+ subsets, TCRB CDR3 length was moderately but significantly shorter in type 1 diabetes patients. Because small numbers of individuals were included in the HLA sub-analyses, any influence of HLA type on TCRB rearrangement was left unresolved. Because cDNA rather than genomic DNA was sequenced, highly expressing activated cells could have been over-represented, although no difference in activation and CD3 levels was found between groups. Shorter templates might have been favored by PCR, but patient and control samples were amplified and corrected together, so both groups would have been affected equally by any skew. Fewer insertions and more nucleotide deletions at VDJ recombination sites were observed in patients with type 1 diabetes, implying thymic rearrangement abnormalities.

Each donor gave one peripheral blood draw, roughly 120 mL on average, collected into heparinised tubes. A BD FACSAria II was used to sort naive, central memory, regulatory and stem cell-like memory CD4+ T cells with a panel that included CD45RO, CCR7, CD25, CD127, CD95 and CD27. All sorted populations exceeded 98% purity. Right away, PBMCs were isolated by Lymphoprep density gradient centrifugation and were stained directly, with no culture step. To minimize batch effects, samples were stained and sorted in pairs, one healthy donor with one patient per experiment. Taken from the germline V gene (reference sequence), the CDR1 and CDR2 loops are MNHEY and SMNVEV. V has 5 bases trimmed and J has 7 bases trimmed; junction bases matching no gene number 4. From the cysteine through the phenylalanine, the CDR3 covers 15 amino acids. Only CDR3 DNA is held: 45 bases, read in frame from base 1. This clone appeared a few times. The specificity of this receptor is unknown. The sample holds no much larger clone one base away, and base qualities are not on file.

The High Capacity cDNA Reverse Transcription Kit was used to reverse transcribe all of the isolated RNA, meaning that expressed TCRB transcripts were what got sequenced. Deep immunoSEQ sequencing was performed on naive, central memory and regulatory T cell samples, with an average of roughly 3.5 million total reads per sample. Sorted cells were lysed in RLT buffer, and RNA was extracted using DNase-treated RNeasy Micro or Mini kits according to cell number. Each cell subset was processed on its own to prevent cross-contamination, while patient and healthy donor samples were processed together. Using the immunoSEQ multiplex PCR, TCRB sequences were amplified from cDNA into 87-bp fragments spanning the CDR3 region. Amplicons were sequenced on the Illumina HiSeq platform. As for how the authors treated the data: PCR bias was computationally corrected using synthetic template baselines, reads within Hamming distance 2 were collapsed, and singletons that could not be merged were discarded. Reads were aligned against IMGT so that V, D and J genes, CDR3 length and insertions or deletions at six rearrangement sites could be assigned. Clonotype counts were normalized to sorted cell number within each subset before computing true diversity and Gini coefficients with the tcR R package. The overlap coefficient, calculated on TCRB nucleotide sequences, was used to quantify repertoire sharing. TCRdb holds this immuneACCESS table with in-frame rearrangements only. Some clones are missing; in checked studies, unresolved V genes explain under half, and the rest has no known cause. V and J calls and clone size are copied from that table; D and trimming were computed from the DNA. The sample includes 110,000 to 150,000 clones, with around a tenth observed a single time. The ten largest make up around 0.63% of the sample.

This clonotype was sampled from a young man in good health. The chain joins TRBV27 to TRBJ1-6, with TRBD1 matching 11 junction bases. The material sequenced was central memory CD4+ T cells from blood. Here is the DNA: TGTGCCAGCAGTGCGGACAGGGGGCGAAATTCACCCCTCCACTTT. This yields the protein CASSADRGRNSPLHF.